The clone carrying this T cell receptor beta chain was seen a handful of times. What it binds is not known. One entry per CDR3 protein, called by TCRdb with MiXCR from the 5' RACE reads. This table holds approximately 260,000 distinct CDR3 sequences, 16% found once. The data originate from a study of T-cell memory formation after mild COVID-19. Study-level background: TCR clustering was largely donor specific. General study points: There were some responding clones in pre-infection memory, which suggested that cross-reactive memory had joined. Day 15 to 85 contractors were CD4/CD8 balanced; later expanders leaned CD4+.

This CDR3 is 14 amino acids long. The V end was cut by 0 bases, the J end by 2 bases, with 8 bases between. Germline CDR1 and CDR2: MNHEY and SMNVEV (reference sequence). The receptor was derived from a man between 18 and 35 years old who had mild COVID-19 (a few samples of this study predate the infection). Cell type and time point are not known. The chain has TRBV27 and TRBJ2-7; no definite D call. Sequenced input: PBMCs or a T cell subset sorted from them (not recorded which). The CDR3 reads CASSLSSPTYEQYF. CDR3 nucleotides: TGTGCCAGCAGTTTATCGTCCCCGACCTACGAGCAGTACTTC.